This TCR beta chain was found in a study of T cell repertoires in cytomegalovirus infection. On this clonotype: Its antigen remains unknown.

Deletions cut 3 bases from V and 2 bases from J, with 10 bases between. CDR1 MNHNS and CDR2 SASEGT come from the germline V gene. The CDR3 extends over 14 amino acids. TCRdb recomputed calls from the reads with MiXCR, one row per CDR3 protein. The sample has approximately 270,000 distinct CDR3 sequences, 22% seen once. The source was cultured PBMCs, collected from culture after CMV antigen stimulation. This sequence was found in a human donor in good health (CMV status not recorded). Some clones in this sample may be carry-over from other donors' samples. This rearrangement joins TRBV6-1 to TRBJ1-1; D not resolved. For the CDR3, the DNA is TGTGCCAGCAGTGATCCGGCAGCAAACACTGAAGCTTTCTTT. Its protein product is CASSDPAANTEAFF.